This TCR beta chain stems from a study of blood T cell repertoires in COVID-19. Overall study: Samples came from the United States, Italy and Spain, spanning acute and convalescent COVID-19. In each case, the material was cDNA or gDNA derived from T cells, B-cell-depleted T cells, or PBMCs.

The CDR3 loop spans 14 amino acids. The V end lost 4 bases, the J end lost 10 bases, and 16 bases lay between the germline ends. Germline-derived CDR1 and CDR2 are KGHDR and SFDVKD. TCRdb keeps only in-frame clones here, not all; method: immunoSEQ multiplex PCR. The sample yields under 150,000 clones, roughly 81% seen once. The gene calls are TRBV24-1 and TRBJ2-1, with a tentative D call TRBD2 (6 bases). Specimen: peripheral blood. The receptor was derived from a man aged 35 to 55 with acute or convalescent COVID-19. CDR3 nucleotide sequence: TGTGCCACCAGTGACCCTGAACTAGCCACGGAGCAGTTCTTC. Its translation is CATSDPELATEQFF.